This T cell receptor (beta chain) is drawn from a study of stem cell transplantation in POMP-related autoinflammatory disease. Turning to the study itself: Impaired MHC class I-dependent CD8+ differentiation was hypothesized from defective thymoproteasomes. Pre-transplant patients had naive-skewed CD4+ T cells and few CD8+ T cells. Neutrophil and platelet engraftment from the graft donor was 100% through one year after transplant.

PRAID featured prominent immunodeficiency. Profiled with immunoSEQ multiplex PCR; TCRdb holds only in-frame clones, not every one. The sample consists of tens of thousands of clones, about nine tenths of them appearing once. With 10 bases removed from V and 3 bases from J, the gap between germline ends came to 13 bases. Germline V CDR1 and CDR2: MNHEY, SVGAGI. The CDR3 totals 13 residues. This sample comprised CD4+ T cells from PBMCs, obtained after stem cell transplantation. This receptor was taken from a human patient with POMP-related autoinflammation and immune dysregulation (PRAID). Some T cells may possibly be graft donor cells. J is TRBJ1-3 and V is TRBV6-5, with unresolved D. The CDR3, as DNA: TGTGCCACTTACGAATCGGGTGGAAACACCATATATTTT. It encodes CATYESGGNTIYF.